Presented here are 3 T cell receptor beta chains from one specimen sequenced in a study of memory CD4+ T cells and cytomegalovirus serostatus. The sort gate was single viable CD3+CD4+CD8-CD45RO+ cells for memory CD4+ T cells. TCRdb keeps only in-frame clones here, not all; method: immunoSEQ multiplex PCR. The sample carries under 85,000 clones, 75% to 85% recorded once. Material: memory CD4+ T cells from blood. These receptors came from an adult in good health and CMV-seropositive.

V usage is TRBV15 and J usage is TRBJ1-5; D uncertain. This CDR3 comprises 15 residues. Trimming took off 0 bases at V and 3 bases at J, with 9 bases between the two ends. Germline CDR1 LNHNV, CDR2 YYDKDF (reference sequence). The CDR3, as DNA: TGTGCCACCAGCAGAGATTATGTGTCCAATCAGCCCCAGCATTTT. Its protein product is CATSRDYVSNQPQHF.

The V call is TRBV2, the J call TRBJ1-2; D is ambiguous. The CDR3 is 11 residues long. CDR1 is SNHLY, CDR2 FYNNEI, per germline. With 7 bases removed from V and 10 bases from J, the gap between germline ends came to 13 bases. As DNA, the CDR3 is TGTGCCAGCAATCCCCGGACCTTCTACACCTTC. The encoded protein is CASNPRTFYTF.

This chain joins TRBV5-1 and TRBJ1-1; the D is unclear. Trimming removed 1 base at V and 1 base at J, with 8 bases between. The germline V gene has CDR1 SGHRS and CDR2 YFSETQ. The CDR3 covers 14 residues. The chain's CDR3 is CASSLQTENTEAFF. CDR3 DNA: TGCGCCAGCAGCTTGCAGACGGAGAACACTGAAGCTTTCTTT.